The 32 T cell receptor beta chains listed next were all sequenced from one sample in a study of breast tumors, draining lymph nodes, adjacent tissues. The lymph nodes were axillary draining lymph nodes from breast cancer patients. From the multiplex PCR reads, TCRdb called clonotypes with MiXCR, one entry per CDR3 protein. This sample yields nearly 110,000 distinct CDR3 sequences, of which 30% are seen a single time; 4.5% to 7% belongs to the top ten. Sequencing was done on a sample of axillary lymph node tissue. Every receptor here comes from a female donor with breast cancer. Some clones in this sample may be carry-over from other donors' samples.

This clonotype was observed a few times. V and J are TRBV6-2 or TRBV6-3 and TRBJ1-1; the D gene is possibly TRBD1 (6 bases). The length of the CDR3 is 14 residues. CDR1 is MNHEY, CDR2 SVGEGT, per germline. Between the trimmed V and J ends, which lost 6 bases and 7 bases, there was a span of 18 bases. This chain's CDR3 is CASRLIHREGEAFF. The CDR3 DNA reads as TGTGCCAGCAGGTTGATTCACAGGGAAGGTGAAGCTTTCTTT.

This clonotype appeared many times. The chain uses TRBV6-1 and TRBJ2-2, with 10 bases aligning to TRBD2. V lost 0 bases and J lost 1; bases outside the gene matches: 5. From germline, CDR1 is MNHNS and CDR2 SASEGT. The CDR3 loop spans 18 amino acids. The CDR3: CASSEAPPSGRNTGELFF. The DNA for the CDR3 is TGTGCCAGCAGTGAAGCCCCCCCTAGCGGGAGGAACACCGGGGAGCTGTTTTTT.

This rearrangement joins TRBV2 to TRBJ2-1; 8 bases map to TRBD2. Trimming cost V 5 bases and J 8 bases; bases outside gene matches: 11. There are 15 residues in the CDR3. The germline V gene has CDR1 SNHLY and CDR2 FYNNEI. The CDR3 nucleotides are TGTGCCAGCAGTTACAGCGGGAGTAGCTGGTATGAGCAGTTCTTC. Translating gives CASSYSGSSWYEQFF.

V usage is TRBV7-9 and J usage is TRBJ2-3, with TRBD2 identical over 9 bases. Germline trimming cut 5 bases from V and 4 bases from J; bases unmatched to any gene: 7. Germline V gene data show CDR1 as SEHNR and CDR2 as FQNEAQ (reference sequence). The CDR3 totals 15 residues. CDR3 in amino acids: CASSPVAGVADTQYF. Here the CDR3 DNA reads TGTGCCAGCAGCCCCGTAGCGGGAGTTGCAGATACGCAGTATTTT. Full variable domain (missing parts from reference TRBV7-9 and TRBJ2-3): DTGVSQNPRHKITKRGQNVTFRCDPISEHNRLYWYRQTLGQGPEFLTYFQNEAQLEKSRLLSDRFSAERPKGSFSTLEIQRTEQGDSAMYLCASSPVAGVADTQYFGPGTRLTVL.

This clonotype was seen many times. The chain employs TRBV6-6 and TRBJ2-5, with D possibly being TRBD2 (7 bases). The germline gives CDR1 MNHNY, CDR2 SVGAGI (reference sequence). This CDR3 has 15 residues. V was pared by 2 bases and J by 2 bases, with 12 bases between. CDR3 in DNA: TGTGCCAGCAGTTACGGGGGGGCCAGACAAGAGACCCAGTACTTC. Translated: CASSYGGARQETQYF.

This chain links TRBV9 with TRBJ2-3, with 15 bases matching TRBD2. The V gene's germline CDR1 is SGDLS and CDR2 YYNGEE. This CDR3 is built from 16 residues. V shed 0 bases and J 6 bases; nucleotides not matched to a gene: 2. The DNA of the CDR3 is TGTGCCAGCAGCGTAGGGACTAGCGGGGGGGGGGATACGCAGTATTTT. Translation gives CASSVGTSGGGDTQYF.

This clonotype was recorded a few times. The rearrangement uses TRBV9 and TRBJ1-1, with D tentatively TRBD1 (6 bases). The CDR3 has 14 residues. Per germline, CDR1 SGDLS and CDR2 YYNGEE. V was cut by 4 bases and J by 3 bases, with 13 bases left in between. Here the CDR3 reads CASSQVGGHTEAFF. CDR3 nucleotides: TGTGCCAGCAGCCAGGTGGGGGGCCACACTGAAGCTTTCTTT.

J is TRBJ1-3 and V is TRBV6-5, with D hard to call. Germline V lookup: CDR1 MNHEY, CDR2 SVGAGI. V was trimmed by 3 bases and J by 4 bases, leaving 10 bases between them. This CDR3 is built from 14 residues. The CDR3 nucleotides read TGTGCCAGCAGTTATTCTGGGTCCGGAAACACCATATATTTT. Its protein is CASSYSGSGNTIYF.

The V and J genes are TRBV20-1 and TRBJ1-5; D is possibly TRBD1 (5 bases). V gave up 0 bases and J gave up 0 bases, with 21 bases separating them. The CDR3 length is 19 residues. Germline lookup yields CDR1 DFQATT and CDR2 SNEGSKA (reference sequence). This chain's CDR3 is CSARDNPGRRLYSNQPQHF. In DNA, the CDR3 is TGCAGTGCTAGAGATAACCCGGGACGGCGCCTATATAGCAATCAGCCCCAGCATTTT.

Note on this clonotype: A read error may be the cause here, since a much bigger clone is one base away. This chain joins TRBV27 and TRBJ2-1, with D unresolved. CDR3 size: 11 residues. Deletions cut 8 bases from V and 8 bases from J, with 10 bases between. CDR1 and CDR2 (germline): MNHEY, SMNVEV (reference sequence). The CDR3 nucleotides are TGTGCCAGCGGTCAGGTCGATGAGCAGTTCTTC. It encodes CASGQVDEQFF.

Ten or more counts support this clonotype. The chain is built from TRBV15 and TRBJ2-3; maybe TRBD1 (5 bases). This CDR3 contains 16 residues. The germline V gene has CDR1 LNHNV and CDR2 YYDKDF (reference sequence). Trimming took 0 bases from V and 2 from J, leaving 12 bases between them. In nucleotides, the CDR3 is TGTGCCACCAGCAGAGATACAGGAATCTTCACAGATACGCAGTATTTT. Translated: CATSRDTGIFTDTQYF.

On this clonotype: This may stem from a read error, because a much larger clone lies one nucleotide away. The chain has TRBV10-3 and TRBJ2-3, with a tentative D call TRBD2 (5 bases). The germline CDR1 and CDR2 sequences are ENHRY and SYGVKD. V was clipped by 4 bases and J by 2 bases, with 7 bases between them. The CDR3 is 13 residues long. The CDR3 loop is CAISGRATDTQYF. The CDR3 nucleotides are TGTGCCATCAGTGGGCGGGCCACAGATACGCAGTATTTT.

There are a few counts of this clonotype. The chain joins TRBV12-3 or TRBV12-4 to TRBJ1-1, with a tentative D call TRBD1 (5 bases). The CDR3 sequence is 14 residues long. Trimming took 4 bases from V and 8 from J, leaving 17 bases between them. CDR3 DNA sequence: TGTGCCAGCAGTTACGGGGCGGCGGTTCGGGAAGCTTTCTTT. Translating gives CASSYGAAVREAFF.

This clonotype appeared many times. The chain is built from TRBV18 and TRBJ2-5, with a weak D call TRBD2 (5 bases). V lost 3 bases and J lost 5, with 10 bases in between. This CDR3 is built from 13 residues. The germline gives CDR1 KGHSH, CDR2 LQKENI. CDR3 DNA: TGTGCCAGCTCACCGTTGACGGGGGAGACCCAGTACTTC. Translating it yields CASSPLTGETQYF.

This clonotype appeared many times. J is TRBJ2-1 and V is TRBV20-1, with TRBD1 as a possible D gene (6 bases). This CDR3 region has 15 residues. Looked up from germline, CDR1 is DFQATT and CDR2 is SNEGSKA (reference sequence). V lost 0 bases to trimming and J lost 3 bases, with 12 bases between them. The DNA of the CDR3 is TGCAGTGCTAGAGACTTTGGACAGAGCTACAATGAGCAGTTCTTC. This encodes CSARDFGQSYNEQFF.

Notes on this clonotype: A junction boundary mismatches the germline segment, possibly from a read error. This chain links TRBV20-1 with TRBJ2-3; TRBD2 agrees at 14 bases. The germline V gene has CDR1 DFQATT and CDR2 SNEGSKA (reference sequence). This CDR3 contains 16 residues. CDR3 nucleotide sequence: TGCAGTGCTAGACACGGGACTAGCGGGAGAGGGGATATGCAGTATTTT. Translated, it gives CSARHGTSGRGDMQYF.

The J gene is TRBJ2-2, the V gene TRBV30; D is undetermined. Trimming shortened V by 2 bases and J by 6 bases, and 13 bases separated the two germline ends. CDR1 is GTSNPN, CDR2 SVGIG, per germline (reference sequence). CDR3 length: 14 amino acids. The CDR3 here is CAWSHRTDPGELFF. The CDR3 bases are TGTGCCTGGAGTCACCGGACGGACCCCGGGGAGCTGTTTTTT.

This clonotype was seen ten or more times. The gene calls are TRBV5-4 and TRBJ2-1, with unresolved D. Looked up from germline, CDR1 is SGHNT and CDR2 is YYREEE (reference sequence). Trimming pared 1 base from V and 4 bases from J, leaving 9 bases between. The CDR3 is made up of 14 amino acids. The CDR3 DNA is TGTGCCAGCAGCTTGCTCCAGGATTACAATGAGCAGTTCTTC. This translates into CASSLLQDYNEQFF. Looking up the rest from reference TRBV5-4 and TRBJ2-1 gives the full variable domain: ETGVTQSPTHLIKTRGQQVTLRCSSQSGHNTVSWYQQALGQGPQFIFQYYREEENGRGNFPPRFSGLQFPNYSSELNVNALELDDSALYLCASSLLQDYNEQFFGPGTRLTVL.

Note on this clonotype: A junction boundary mismatches the germline segment, possibly from a read error. This chain connects TRBV6-5 to TRBJ2-1; D is unresolved. Germline V gene lookup returns CDR1 MNHEY and CDR2 SVGAGI. The length of the CDR3 is 15 residues. The CDR3 bases are TGTGCCAGCAGTCACTCGCGAACCTCCTACAATGAGCAGTTCTTC. This sequence encodes CASSHSRTSYNEQFF.

In regard to this clonotype: Relative to the germline gene, one junction end is altered; a read error may explain this. The chain joins TRBV5-4 to TRBJ2-1; weak D call: TRBD2 (7 bases). Germline V gives CDR1 SGHNT, CDR2 YYREEE (reference sequence). The CDR3 runs 15 residues. In DNA, the CDR3 is TGTGCCAGCAGCCTGGGGGGGGCCACCTACAATGAGCGGTTCTTC. Its translation is CASSLGGATYNERFF.

This clonotype appeared a few times. The chain recombines TRBV18 with TRBJ1-2; 12 nucleotides agree with TRBD1. With 3 bases clipped from V and 4 bases from J, the junction kept 6 bases outside the gene matches. The CDR3 has 16 residues. Germline V lookup: CDR1 KGHSH, CDR2 LQKENI. The CDR3 loop is CASSPGQGAVSYGYTF. CDR3 nucleotide sequence: TGTGCCAGCTCACCGGGACAGGGGGCAGTTTCCTATGGCTACACCTTC. The full variable domain, in which reference TRBV18 and TRBJ1-2 provide the parts outside the CDR3, is NAGVMQNPRHLVRRRGQEARLRCSPMKGHSHVYWYRQLPEEGLKFMVYLQKENIIDESGMPKERFSAEFPKEGPSILRIQQVVRGDSAAYFCASSPGQGAVSYGYTFGSGTRLTVV.

Remarks on this clonotype: A much more abundant neighbour one base away suggests this may be a read error. This is likely a read error, given that the CDR3 carries no conserved phenylalanine or tryptophan at its end. This rearrangement joins TRBV20-1 to TRBJ2-1, with 11 bases that match TRBD2. Per the germline V gene, CDR1 is DFQATT and CDR2 is SNEGSKA (reference sequence). With V trimmed by 3 bases and J by 2 bases, 6 bases remained unmatched. The CDR3 length is 16 residues. CDR3 region: CSARAGTSGPYNEQFL. The CDR3 DNA sequence: TGCAGTGCTAGGGCGGGGACTAGCGGACCCTACAATGAGCAGTTCCTC.

Worth noting for this clonotype: The junction departs from the called germline gene at one end, perhaps through a read error. This rearrangement joins TRBV20-1 to TRBJ1-1; no clear D. Per the germline V gene, CDR1 is DFQATT and CDR2 is SNEGSKA (reference sequence). The CDR3 is made up of 12 amino acids. The CDR3: CSARRGNTEVFF. The CDR3 DNA follows: TGCAGTGCTAGACGGGGAAATACTGAAGTTTTCTTT.

This clonotype has a handful of counts. A clone one base away is much larger, so this may be a read error. The V call is TRBV5-6, the J call TRBJ1-2; the match to TRBD1 covers 7 bases. The CDR3 spans 13 residues. Germline V lookup: CDR1 SGHDT, CDR2 YYEEEE. Losses at the gene ends were 6 bases for V and 7 bases for J; bases not matched to a gene: 9. Here the CDR3 reads CASKRQGSAGYTF. CDR3 DNA sequence: TGTGCCAGCAAACGACAGGGATCGGCTGGCTACACCTTC.

This clonotype was counted ten times or more. The chain recombines TRBV12-3 or TRBV12-4 with TRBJ2-5; 7 bases line up with TRBD2. The ends lost 3 bases at V and 5 bases at J; junction bases unmatched: 9. The CDR3 contains 15 residues. The CDR3 nucleotides read TGTGCCAGCAGTTTGGCGGGAGAATTGAGGGAGACCCAGTACTTC. Translated: CASSLAGELRETQYF.

This clonotype was seen ten or more times. The rearrangement joins TRBV20-1 to TRBJ1-5, with 9 nucleotides matching TRBD1. This CDR3 is 14 amino acids long. CDR1 is DFQATT, CDR2 SNEGSKA, per germline (reference sequence). The V and J ends lost 6 bases and 0 bases, in that order; junction bases with no gene match: 3. DNA for the CDR3: TGCAGTGCCATACAGGGGGCTAGCAATCAGCCCCAGCATTTT. Translating gives CSAIQGASNQPQHF.

This clonotype was seen ten or more times. The chain carries TRBV20-1 and TRBJ2-1; D might be TRBD1 or TRBD2, each matching 5 bases. Germline assignment: CDR1 DFQATT and CDR2 SNEGSKA (reference sequence). The CDR3 extends over 12 amino acids. Trimming left V 0 bases short and J 14 bases short, with 14 bases between. The CDR3 here is CSAREGSGTEFF. Here the CDR3 DNA reads TGCAGTGCTAGAGAGGGATCCGGGACGGAGTTCTTC.

Ten or more counts support this clonotype. This chain joins TRBV20-1 and TRBJ2-3; D may be TRBD1 (5 bases). Trimming pared 1 base from V and 3 bases from J, leaving 8 bases between. Germline-derived CDR1 and CDR2 are DFQATT and SNEGSKA (reference sequence). The CDR3 runs 13 residues. The CDR3 sequence is CSARVSGTDTQYF. The CDR3 DNA reads TGCAGTGCTAGAGTATCAGGGACAGATACGCAGTATTTT.

This clonotype was counted at least ten times. CDR3 nucleotides: TGTGCCAGCAGCTTGGTAGGACAGGGGTTCGCTGAGACCCAGTACTTC. It yields the protein CASSLVGQGFAETQYF. The chain joins TRBV5-5 to TRBJ2-5, with 9 bases fitting TRBD1. Trimming cost V 0 bases and J 5 bases; bases outside gene matches: 8. The CDR3 sequence is 16 residues long. Germline assignment: CDR1 SGHKS and CDR2 YYEKEE (reference sequence).

This clonotype has a handful of counts. V gene TRBV6-1 combines with J gene TRBJ2-1; TRBD2 matches 10 bases. The V gene's germline CDR1 is MNHNS and CDR2 SASEGT. The CDR3 contains 17 residues. V lost 2 bases and J lost 5; bases outside the gene matches: 9. DNA of the CDR3: TGTGCCAGCAGTGAAAGGAGCGGGGGGGCGGTGGACAATGAGCAGTTCTTC. As protein: CASSERSGGAVDNEQFF.

This clonotype showed up many times. The rearrangement links TRBV4-3 to TRBJ2-3; no definite D call. CDR1 and CDR2 (germline): LGHNA, YSLEER. The CDR3 is 16 amino acids. Trimming took 0 bases from V and 0 from J, leaving 10 bases between them. The CDR3 spells CASSQDLRLSTDTQYF. The CDR3 DNA follows: TGCGCCAGCAGCCAAGATCTTCGGCTCAGCACAGATACGCAGTATTTT.

The genes are TRBV7-9 and TRBJ2-2; a possible D gene is TRBD1 (5 bases). The CDR3 spans 17 residues. Looked up from germline, CDR1 is SEHNR and CDR2 is FQNEAQ (reference sequence). Trimming removed 0 bases at V and 0 bases at J, with 11 bases between. The CDR3 coding sequence is TGTGCCAGCAGCTTAGCCCAGGGCTGTGCGAACACCGGGGAGCTGTTTTTT. Amino acid sequence: CASSLAQGCANTGELFF. The full variable domain, in which reference TRBV7-9 and TRBJ2-2 provide the parts outside the CDR3, is DTGVSQNPRHKITKRGQNVTFRCDPISEHNRLYWYRQTLGQGPEFLTYFQNEAQLEKSRLLSDRFSAERPKGSFSTLEIQRTEQGDSAMYLCASSLAQGCANTGELFFGEGSRLTVL.